This T cell receptor beta chain was captured in a study of blood T cells in healthy people across ages. This CDR3 spans 14 amino acids. Germline CDR1 reads MNHEY; CDR2 reads SMNVEV (reference sequence). V lost 5 bases, J lost 3 bases, and 13 bases lay in between. Primers used in a second PCR of roughly 7 to 12 cycles were a sample-barcoded 5' primer and a J-beta primer mix. In TCRdb, the 5' RACE reads were re-called with MiXCR into one record per CDR3 protein. The sample yields around 800,000 distinct CDR3 sequences, 25% to 30% seen once. Note on this clonotype: As yet, its antigen is unknown.

Whole-study findings and limits: Higher naive T cell percentage went strongly together with higher TCR beta diversity. Unsorted PBMCs prevented conclusive naive versus antigen-experienced comparison.

This same sample was also part of a study on T cells of mothers and their children. That source adds: Slightly higher, non-significant overlap characterized related mother-child pairs relative to unrelated pairs. There were no persistent microchimeric T cell clones detected.

The sequence came from a boy aged 10-17 years in good health. The sample comprised blood. This sequence joins TRBV27 and TRBJ1-2, with D tentatively TRBD1 (5 bases). The CDR3, as DNA: TGTGCCAGCAGTCCCTCCGGGACGTACTATGGCTACACCTTC. Translation gives CASSPSGTYYGYTF.